Listed here are 18 T cell receptor beta chains from one sample, sequenced in a study of tumor-infiltrating lymphocytes in primary liver carcinoma. Total RNA amounting to around 530 ng was the source from which TCR beta cDNA was made with a constant-region primer. Nested multiplex PCR, run for three rounds with slightly modified ARM-PCR, yielded TCR beta libraries. A C-beta reverse primer was combined with TRBV1-TRBV30 forward primers in the first two PCR rounds, and each round had around 10 cycles. Via MiXCR, TCRdb re-called the multiplex PCR reads, giving one row per CDR3 protein. Here the sample spans around 120,000 distinct CDR3 sequences, 50% to 65% being singletons. Without any cell sorting, about 19-30 mg of bulk tissue yielded co-extracted RNA and DNA. Sequencing was performed on liver tumor tissue from sampling region 1. This sample's subset: tumor region T1, superior pole. These receptors were taken from an older woman with primary liver carcinoma and hepatitis B virus infection.

This clonotype was counted a single time. A much larger clone is a single base away; this may be a read error. The rearrangement joins TRBV6-2 or TRBV6-3 to TRBJ2-7, with D possibly being TRBD1 (5 bases). The CDR3 is made up of 14 amino acids. Trimming took off 10 bases at V and 1 base at J, with 17 bases between the two ends. In germline, CDR1 is MNHEY, CDR2 SVGEGT. The CDR3 here is CAITTVGPSYEQYF. The CDR3 bases are TGTGCCATCACGACAGTAGGACCTTCCTACGAGCAGTACTTC.

This clonotype was recorded a few times. This chain joins TRBV28 and TRBJ2-2; TRBD2 might be the D (6 bases). The V and J ends lost 10 bases and 7 bases respectively, with 19 bases between them. Per germline, CDR1 MDHEN and CDR2 SYDVKM. This CDR3 spans 14 amino acids. CDR3: CATRDSFRGGELFF. CDR3 nucleotides: TGTGCCACCCGGGACTCCTTTAGGGGCGGGGAGCTGTTTTTT. Full variable domain (rest looked up from reference TRBV28 and TRBJ2-2): DVKVTQSSRYLVKRTGEKVFLECVQDMDHENMFWYRQDPGLGLRLIYFSYDVKMKEKGDIPEGYSVSREKKERFSLILESASTNQTSMYLCATRDSFRGGELFFGEGSRLTVL.

This clonotype was seen many times. The J gene is TRBJ2-6, the V gene TRBV4-1, with D possibly matching TRBD2 (6 bases). With 1 base removed from V and 0 bases from J, the gap between germline ends came to 10 bases. Germline CDR1 reads MGHRA; CDR2 reads YSYEKL. The CDR3 covers 17 residues. CDR3 sequence: CASSQAGASSGANVLTF. The CDR3 DNA is TGCGCCAGCAGCCAAGCGGGAGCCTCCTCTGGGGCCAACGTCCTGACTTTC.

The chain combines TRBV7-9 with TRBJ2-7; 11 nucleotides match TRBD2. CDR3 size: 14 residues. The trim removed 7 bases at V and 3 bases at J, leaving 5 bases unmatched. CDR1 is SEHNR and CDR2 is FQNEAQ in the germline V gene (reference sequence). This CDR3 is CASNTGTSGYEQYF. CDR3 coding DNA: TGTGCCAGCAACACAGGGACTAGCGGCTACGAGCAGTACTTC.

As regards this clonotype: The junction departs from germline at one end; a sequencing error may be responsible. The J gene is TRBJ2-7, the V gene TRBV12-3 or TRBV12-4; D is ambiguous. The CDR3 covers 11 residues. CDR3 loop: CASSFENEQYF. The CDR3 nucleotides are TGTGCCAGCAGTTTCGAAAACGAGCAGTACTTT.

Worth noting for this clonotype: One end of the junction does not line up with germline, which may come from a read error. This chain links TRBV14 with TRBJ2-1; possibly TRBD1 or TRBD2 for D (6 bases each). The CDR3 runs 13 residues. CDR1 and CDR2 from the germline V gene are SGHDN and FVKESK. This chain's CDR3 is CVSSRQQGGEQFF. CDR3 nucleotides: TGTGTCAGCAGCCGACAACAGGGAGGTGAGCAGTTTTTC. The whole variable domain, remainder taken from reference TRBV14 and TRBJ2-1, is EAGVTQFPSHSVIEKGQTVTLRCDPISGHDNLYWYRRVMGKEIKFLLHFVKESKQDESGMPNNRFLAERTGGTYSTLKVQPAELEDSGVYFCVSSRQQGGEQFFGPGTRLTVL.

With respect to this clonotype: A much larger clone lies one base from this, so it may be a read error. The chain joins TRBV6-1 to TRBJ1-5; no firm D call. Germline V gene sequence: CDR1 MNHNS, CDR2 SASEGT. The CDR3 covers 16 residues. This CDR3 reads CASSEAQYRSNQPHHF. The CDR3 DNA reads as TGTGCCAGCAGTGAAGCGCAGTATCGTAGCAATCAGCCCCATCATTTT.

With respect to this clonotype: A read error is likely, as this CDR3 ends without the conserved phenylalanine or tryptophan. The chain carries TRBV11-2 and TRBJ2-1; D is perhaps TRBD2 (6 bases). Germline V gives CDR1 SGHAT, CDR2 FQNNGV. The CDR3 length is 18 residues. The V end was cut by 1 base, the J end by 4 bases, with 20 bases between. The CDR3 sequence is CASSLGGSGRLQYNEQFL. Written as DNA, the CDR3 is TGTGCCAGCAGCTTAGGTGGTAGCGGTAGACTCCAATACAATGAGCAGTTCCTC.

A word on this clonotype: With a much larger clone just one base away, this may be a read error. The rearrangement uses TRBV12-5 and TRBJ2-5, with TRBD1 matching 9 bases. From germline, CDR1 is LGHNT and CDR2 FRNRAP. The CDR3 loop spans 13 amino acids. Trimming at V came to 6 bases and at J to 7 bases, leaving 6 bases not matched to a gene. DNA of the CDR3: TGTGCTAGTGGGTCGGACAGGGGAGGGACCCAGTACTTC. Its protein is CASGSDRGGTQYF.

This clonotype was seen only a few times. The chain carries TRBV6-5 and TRBJ2-1; 12 bases are shared with TRBD2. The CDR3 runs 15 residues. Germline V gene sequence: CDR1 MNHEY, CDR2 SVGAGI. With V trimmed by 4 bases and J by 8 bases, 6 bases remained unmatched. The CDR3 DNA is TGTGCCAGCAGTTCTACGACTAGCGGGGGACATGAGCAGTTCTTC. Its translation is CASSSTTSGGHEQFF.

V gene TRBV28 combines with J gene TRBJ2-7, with D tentatively TRBD1 (6 bases). CDR1 is MDHEN, CDR2 SYDVKM, per germline. V was clipped by 5 bases and J by 1 base, with 18 bases between them. The CDR3 has 16 amino acids. The CDR3 loop reads CASSTSWTARSYEQYF. DNA for the CDR3: TGTGCCAGCAGTACTTCTTGGACAGCCCGTTCCTACGAGCAGTACTTC.

With regard to this clonotype: This may be a read error: a much more frequent sequence differs by one nucleotide. No conserved phenylalanine or tryptophan is present at the end of the CDR3, so a read error is the likely explanation. CDR3 region: CASSLTGGRAEAFS. For the CDR3, the DNA is TGCGCCAGCAGCTTGACAGGGGGTCGGGCTGAAGCTTTCTCT. J is TRBJ1-1 and V is TRBV5-1; 8 positions agree with TRBD1. V lost 1 base to trimming and J lost 6 bases; unmatched junction nucleotides: 5. CDR3 size: 14 residues. Germline values: CDR1 SGHRS, CDR2 YFSETQ.

For this clonotype: A much larger clonotype is one base distant, so this may be a read error. V usage is TRBV6-1 and J usage is TRBJ2-5; D might be TRBD2 (6 bases). Between the trimmed V and J ends, which lost 9 bases and 2 bases, there was a span of 16 bases. The V gene's germline CDR1 is MNHNS and CDR2 SASEGT. The length of the CDR3 is 14 residues. CDR3 in amino acids: CASRGWEAQETQYF. The CDR3 DNA sequence: TGTGCCAGTCGAGGGTGGGAGGCTCAAGAGACCCAGTACTTC.

The rearrangement uses TRBV11-2 and TRBJ2-1; D might be TRBD2 (5 bases). CDR1 is SGHAT, CDR2 FQNNGV, per germline. Trimming cost V 5 bases and J 4 bases, with 21 bases left between them. This CDR3 is 17 amino acids long. The CDR3 bases are TGTGCCAGCAGCCCCCCGGCTACTGGGAGTGGGTACAATGAGCAGTTCTTC. The encoded protein is CASSPPATGSGYNEQFF.

This clonotype has at least ten counts. One end of the junction varies from germline; a read error may be responsible. The J gene is TRBJ2-3, the V gene TRBV29-1, with 11 nucleotides matching TRBD2. This CDR3 spans 11 amino acids. CDR1 SQVTM and CDR2 ANQGSEA come from the germline V gene. The CDR3 sequence is CSATRTSGLDF. CDR3 coding DNA: TGCAGCGCTACCCGGACTAGCGGGTTGGATTTT.

This clonotype has only a few counts. One end of the junction varies from germline; a read error may be responsible. The rearrangement uses TRBV11-2 and TRBJ2-3; 8 bases line up with TRBD2. Germline CDR1 SGHAT, CDR2 FQNNGV. The CDR3 extends over 16 amino acids. The CDR3 spells CASSPRLTGGINTQYF. As DNA, the CDR3 is TGTGCTAGCAGCCCCCGACTAACGGGAGGGATCAATACGCAGTATTTT.

About this clonotype itself: The junction departs from germline at one end; a sequencing error may be responsible. This rearrangement joins TRBV5-1 to TRBJ2-2; 7 bases are shared with TRBD1. Germline CDR1 is SGHRS and CDR2 is YFSETQ. The CDR3 is made up of 17 amino acids. The CDR3 spells CASSLALWTGPTGELFF. The CDR3 DNA is TGCGCCAGCAGCTTGGCGCTGTGGACAGGCCCCACCGGGGAGTTGTTTTTT.

This chain links TRBV7-2 with TRBJ2-1, with D perhaps matching TRBD2 (6 bases). The CDR3 loop spans 16 amino acids. Germline CDR1 and CDR2: SGHTA and FQGNSA. Trimming cost V 4 bases and J 2 bases, with 15 bases left between them. CDR3 residues: CASSSEGTLAYNEQFF. As DNA, the CDR3 is TGTGCCAGCAGCTCAGAAGGGACTCTTGCCTACAATGAGCAGTTCTTC.